Each of the 32 T cell receptor beta chains below was sequenced from the same sample in a study of blood T cell repertoires in COVID-19. This table comes from immunoSEQ multiplex PCR, and its TCRdb copy is limited to in-frame clones, with some not included. In the table there are approximately 50,000 clones, around nine tenths of which are singletons. Sample: peripheral blood. All receptors come from a man aged 45 to 65 with acute or convalescent COVID-19.

The rearrangement links TRBV6-5 to TRBJ2-3, with 13 bases fitting TRBD2. Losses at the gene ends were 7 bases for V and 3 bases for J; bases not matched to a gene: 4. The CDR3 length is 15 residues. Germline V gives CDR1 MNHEY, CDR2 SVGAGI. The DNA of the CDR3 is TGTGCCAGCATACGGACTAGCGGGAGAACAGATACGCAGTATTTT. This gives the protein CASIRTSGRTDTQYF.

The sample holds one count of this clone. The gene calls are TRBV28 and TRBJ2-1, with 12 bases aligning to TRBD2. CDR3 length: 15 amino acids. Trimming at V came to 5 bases and at J to 6 bases, leaving 5 bases not matched to a gene. Germline V lookup: CDR1 MDHEN, CDR2 SYDVKM. This chain's CDR3 is CASSASGRASNEQFF. The CDR3 nucleotides read TGTGCCAGCAGTGCTAGCGGGAGGGCCTCCAATGAGCAGTTCTTC.

The chain recombines TRBV7-6 with TRBJ2-1, with 14 bases aligning to TRBD2. Germline V gives CDR1 SGHVS, CDR2 FNYEAQ. J lost 8 bases, V lost 1 base, and 19 bases had no gene match. The CDR3 is 21 residues long. The CDR3 nucleotides are TGTGCCAGCAGCTTAGTGGGACTAGCGGGAGAAACCCCTTTGAGAGGATATGAGCAGTTCTTC. It translates to CASSLVGLAGETPLRGYEQFF.

The chain joins TRBV9 to TRBJ1-1; the match to TRBD1 covers 9 bases. Germline V gene data show CDR1 as SGDLS and CDR2 as YYNGEE. The CDR3 has 15 residues. J gave up 1 base and V 3 bases, and 4 bases lay outside the gene matches. The CDR3 protein is CASSGSGQGNTEAFF. The CDR3 nucleotides are TGTGCCAGCAGCGGGTCGGGACAGGGGAACACTGAAGCTTTCTTT. The variable domain in full, completed from reference TRBV9 and TRBJ1-1, reads DSGVTQTPKHLITATGQRVTLRCSPRSGDLSVYWYQQSLDQGLQFLIQYYNGEERAKGNILERFSAQQFPDLHSELNLSSLELGDSALYFCASSGSGQGNTEAFFGQGTRLTVV.

This chain links TRBV14 with TRBJ2-2, with 8 bases identical to TRBD2. J was trimmed by 5 bases and V by 4 bases; bases with no gene match: 6. The CDR3 contains 15 residues. The germline V gene has CDR1 SGHDN and CDR2 FVKESK. The CDR3 sequence is CASSRFRGGTGELFF. The CDR3 nucleotides read TGTGCCAGCAGCCGGTTCCGGGGGGGAACCGGGGAGCTGTTTTTT.

This clone was picked up a small number of times. The chain couples TRBV10-3 to TRBJ1-1; D remains ambiguous. Germline V gives CDR1 ENHRY, CDR2 SYGVKD. V lost 4 bases to trimming and J lost 1 base, with 10 bases between them. This CDR3 is built from 14 residues. The CDR3 sequence: CAISAPQENTEAFF. The CDR3 DNA follows: TGTGCCATCAGTGCTCCACAAGAGAACACTGAAGCTTTCTTT.

This rearrangement joins TRBV30 to TRBJ1-1; D unclear. Per germline, CDR1 GTSNPN and CDR2 SVGIG (reference sequence). Trimming removed 3 bases at V and 0 bases at J, with 8 bases between. This CDR3 spans 13 amino acids. Written as DNA, the CDR3 is TGTGCCTGGAGGTTTTCCTTGAACACTGAAGCTTTCTTT. It encodes CAWRFSLNTEAFF.

The chain recombines TRBV30 with TRBJ1-3, with 9 bases matching TRBD1. The CDR3 loop spans 16 amino acids. The junction had 7 bases not matched to a gene; V was cut back by 0 bases and J by 4 bases. Looked up from germline, CDR1 is GTSNPN and CDR2 is SVGIG (reference sequence). The CDR3 protein is CAWSVRRTGEGNTIYF. The CDR3 nucleotides read TGTGCCTGGAGTGTACGGAGGACAGGGGAAGGAAACACCATATATTTT. Looking up the rest from reference TRBV30 and TRBJ1-3 gives the full variable domain: SQTIHQWPATLVQPVGSPLSLECTVEGTSNPNLYWYRQAAGRGLQLLFYSVGIGQISSEVPQNLSASRPQDRQFILSSKKLLLSDSGFYLCAWSVRRTGEGNTIYFGEGSWLTVV.

The CDR3 is CSASGGGIDTQYF. The CDR3 DNA is TGCAGTGCTAGTGGCGGGGGCATAGATACGCAGTATTTT. The V call is TRBV20-1, the J call TRBJ2-3; perhaps TRBD2 as D (7 bases). CDR1 and CDR2 (germline): DFQATT, SNEGSKA (reference sequence). This CDR3 has 13 amino acids. V dropped 3 bases and J dropped 5 bases, with 12 bases sitting between them.

This clone was found a few times. The chain couples TRBV7-9 to TRBJ1-6, with a weak D call TRBD1 (6 bases). V was pared by 4 bases and J by 5 bases, with 12 bases between. Germline loops: CDR1 SEHNR, CDR2 FQNEAQ (reference sequence). The CDR3 runs 15 residues. CDR3 sequence: CASSSGQSNNSPLHF. The CDR3 nucleotides read TGTGCCAGCAGCTCCGGACAGTCCAATAATTCACCCCTCCACTTT.

The chain recombines TRBV18 with TRBJ2-3; TRBD2 aligns across 10 bases. There are 15 residues in the CDR3. Germline CDR1 is KGHSH and CDR2 is LQKENI. V was pared by 2 bases and J by 6 bases, with 5 bases of the junction left unmatched. The DNA of the CDR3 is TGTGCCAGCTCACCAGCTAGCGGGGGAAGGGATACGCAGTATTTT. Its translation: CASSPASGGRDTQYF.

The chain has TRBV21-1 and TRBJ1-2; the table assigns TRBD1, which was not confirmed against the DNA. TRBV21-1 is a pseudogene. The CDR3 is made up of 14 amino acids. Written as DNA, the CDR3 is TGTGCCAGCAGCAAAGAGACAAGGACAGGTGGCTACACCTTC. This gives the protein CASSKETRTGGYTF.

This clone was seen more than once but under ten times. This chain joins TRBV3-1 (or the pseudogene TRBV3-2) and TRBJ1-1, with a tentative D call TRBD1 (6 bases). Germline V gene sequence: CDR1 LGHDT, CDR2 YNNKEL (reference sequence). CDR3 length: 14 amino acids. The ends were cut back, 4 bases at V and 1 base at J, with 10 bases in the middle. CDR3 nucleotide sequence: TGTGCCAGCAGCCTCAGGGGCGAGAACACTGAAGCTTTCTTT. Amino acid sequence: CASSLRGENTEAFF.

The chain employs TRBV7-8 and TRBJ1-5; TRBD1 might be the D (6 bases). Looked up from germline, CDR1 is SGHVS and CDR2 is FQNEAQ. Trimming stripped 0 bases from V and 13 bases from J, with 19 bases between. The CDR3 spans 15 residues. The CDR3 loop reads CASSLAETGGGLQHF. CDR3 sequence (DNA): TGTGCCAGCAGCTTAGCGGAGACAGGCGGCGGGTTGCAGCATTTT. Combining the CDR3 with reference TRBV7-8 and TRBJ1-5 gives the whole variable domain GAGVSQSPRYKVAKRGQDVALRCDPISGHVSLFWYQQALGQGPEFLTYFQNEAQLDKSGLPSDRFFAERPEGSVSTLKIQRTQQEDSAVYLCASSLAETGGGLQHFGDGTRLSIL.

The chain joins TRBV28 to TRBJ2-7, with 7 bases aligning to TRBD1. V shed 10 bases, J shed 2 bases, and the junction held 11 bases outside the gene matches. CDR3 length: 14 residues. Per the germline V gene, CDR1 is MDHEN and CDR2 is SYDVKM. The CDR3 loop reads CATEAGTETYEQYF. The CDR3, as DNA: TGTGCCACCGAAGCCGGGACAGAGACCTACGAGCAGTACTTC.

The chain couples TRBV30 to TRBJ1-3, with D maybe TRBD1 (5 bases). The CDR3 has 13 residues. Germline CDR1 and CDR2: GTSNPN and SVGIG (reference sequence). With 5 bases removed from V and 7 bases from J, the gap between germline ends came to 15 bases. The CDR3 DNA is TGTGCCTGGGGGCACGGGGGAGGGAACACCATATATTTT. Translation: CAWGHGGGNTIYF.

The chain combines TRBV5-1 with TRBJ1-5, with TRBD1 as a possible D gene (6 bases). The CDR3 length is 15 residues. Germline CDR1 SGHRS, CDR2 YFSETQ. V was cut by 0 bases and J by 4 bases, with 11 bases left in between. This CDR3 reads CASSLETGGNQPQHF. The DNA of the CDR3 is TGCGCCAGCAGCTTGGAGACAGGCGGAAATCAGCCCCAGCATTTT. The entire variable domain, with the rest obtained from reference TRBV5-1 and TRBJ1-5, is as follows: KAGVTQTPRYLIKTRGQQVTLSCSPISGHRSVSWYQQTPGQGLQFLFEYFSETQRNKGNFPGRFSGRQFSNSRSEMNVSTLELGDSALYLCASSLETGGNQPQHFGDGTRLSIL.

The chain carries TRBV2 and TRBJ2-3, with 8 bases fitting TRBD2. This CDR3 spans 15 amino acids. Trimming cost V 3 bases and J 6 bases; bases outside gene matches: 8. Germline V CDR1 and CDR2: SNHLY, FYNNEI. The CDR3 is CASSEGAGVKDTQYF. Here the CDR3 DNA reads TGTGCCAGCAGTGAGGGAGCGGGGGTGAAGGATACGCAGTATTTT.

The rearrangement joins TRBV20-1 to TRBJ1-4; D not certain. V was trimmed by 3 bases and J by 4 bases, leaving 15 bases between them. This CDR3 is built from 15 residues. Germline CDR1 and CDR2: DFQATT and SNEGSKA (reference sequence). CDR3 nucleotides: TGCAGTGCTAGTAGTACCGGGGTGGATAATGAAAAACTGTTTTTT. Protein sequence: CSASSTGVDNEKLFF.

The chain employs TRBV19 and TRBJ2-5; D is possibly TRBD1 (6 bases). V lost 10 bases, J lost 1 base, and 13 bases lay in between. This CDR3 is 13 amino acids long. Germline CDR1 reads LNHDA; CDR2 reads SQIVND (reference sequence). CDR3 in DNA: TGTGCCACTACATTACAGGGCCAAGAGACCCAGTACTTC. It specifies CATTLQGQETQYF.

V is TRBV7-5 and J is TRBJ2-7; TRBD2 is the table's D call, not checked against the DNA. TRBV7-5 represents a pseudogene. The CDR3 totals 16 residues. In nucleotides, the CDR3 is TGTGCCAGAAGCTTAGTTGCCGGGAGGCGGACCTACGAGCAGTACTTC. Encoded protein: CARSLVAGRRTYEQYF.

This clone occurred once. V usage is TRBV29-1 and J usage is TRBJ1-1, with a weak D call TRBD1 (6 bases). Germline assignment: CDR1 SQVTM and CDR2 ANQGSEA. Trimming stripped 7 bases from V and 5 bases from J, with 14 bases between. This CDR3 contains 12 residues. The chain's CDR3 is CSAKRGITEAFF. The CDR3 DNA is TGCAGCGCGAAAAGGGGGATTACTGAAGCTTTCTTT.

This clone has only a few counts. V and J are TRBV27 and TRBJ2-1, with TRBD2 as a possible D gene (5 bases). CDR1 MNHEY and CDR2 SMNVEV come from the germline V gene (reference sequence). This CDR3 has 15 amino acids. V lost 7 bases and J lost 0, with 13 bases in between. The CDR3 region is CASTPDWSSYNEQFF. The CDR3 DNA follows: TGTGCCAGCACCCCGGACTGGAGCTCCTACAATGAGCAGTTCTTC.

The CDR3 sequence: CASSVEASGTSGHQETQYF. CDR3 coding DNA: TGTGCCAGCAGCGTAGAGGCGAGTGGGACTAGCGGCCACCAAGAGACCCAGTACTTC. This chain joins TRBV9 and TRBJ2-5; 11 bases match TRBD2. There are 19 residues in the CDR3. The germline V gene encodes CDR1 SGDLS and CDR2 YYNGEE. V lost 0 bases and J lost 0; bases outside the gene matches: 10. The full variable domain, its missing parts supplied by reference TRBV9 and TRBJ2-5, is DSGVTQTPKHLITATGQRVTLRCSPRSGDLSVYWYQQSLDQGLQFLIQYYNGEERAKGNILERFSAQQFPDLHSELNLSSLELGDSALYFCASSVEASGTSGHQETQYFGPGTRLLVL.

The chain links TRBV4-2 to TRBJ2-2; 7 positions match TRBD2. V lost 3 bases and J lost 5; bases outside the gene matches: 3. The CDR3 is 14 residues long. Germline values: CDR1 LGHNA, CDR2 YNFKEQ. The DNA for the CDR3 is TGTGCCAGCAGCCATGGGGGAGGGACCGGGGAGCTGTTTTTT. Encoded protein: CASSHGGGTGELFF.

V is TRBV4-2 and J is TRBJ2-2; D unclear. There are 11 residues in the CDR3. The V gene's germline CDR1 is LGHNA and CDR2 YNFKEQ. Trimming removed 6 bases at V and 6 bases at J, with 5 bases between. The CDR3 DNA reads TGTGCCAGCAGTCGGGCCGGGGAGCTGTTTTTT. As protein: CASSRAGELFF.

The chain combines TRBV19 with TRBJ2-7; 8 bases are shared with TRBD1. The CDR3 totals 14 residues. From germline, CDR1 is LNHDA and CDR2 SQIVND (reference sequence). The trim removed 5 bases at V and 6 bases at J, leaving 9 bases unmatched. Written as DNA, the CDR3 is TGTGCCAGTAGTTCCGGACAGGGAGCTACCGAGCAGTACTTC. Translation gives CASSSGQGATEQYF.

The chain uses TRBV14 and TRBJ2-5; D remains ambiguous. Trimming stripped 5 bases from V and 0 bases from J, with 10 bases between. The germline V gene encodes CDR1 SGHDN and CDR2 FVKESK. CDR3 length equals 14 residues. CDR3 nucleotides: TGTGCCAGCAGCTCTTTCGGGTACCAAGAGACCCAGTACTTC. Amino acid sequence: CASSSFGYQETQYF.

V gene TRBV2 combines with J gene TRBJ1-1; D is uncertain. V dropped 10 bases and J dropped 1 base, with 13 bases sitting between them. The CDR3 sequence is 13 residues long. Germline lookup yields CDR1 SNHLY and CDR2 FYNNEI. The CDR3 nucleotides read TGTGCCACCTCACCGGAGAGGAACACTGAAGCTTTCTTT. It is translated as CATSPERNTEAFF.

This clone has only one observation. The gene calls are TRBV7-9 and TRBJ1-1; D is possibly TRBD1 (5 bases). The CDR3 length is 15 residues. Per the germline V gene, CDR1 is SEHNR and CDR2 is FQNEAQ (reference sequence). The ends were cut back, 5 bases at V and 0 bases at J, with 13 bases in the middle. The CDR3 loop is CASSPQGSVNTEAFF. CDR3 coding DNA: TGTGCCAGCAGCCCCCAGGGTTCTGTGAACACTGAAGCTTTCTTT.

This rearrangement joins TRBV7-8 to TRBJ1-5; possible D gene TRBD1, 6 bases. The CDR3 is made up of 15 amino acids. Germline-derived CDR1 and CDR2 are SGHVS and FQNEAQ. The germline V and J ends were trimmed by 5 bases and 0 bases, with 11 bases remaining between them. This CDR3 reads CASSLGGHSNQPQHF. CDR3 sequence (DNA): TGTGCCAGCAGCCTTGGGGGCCATAGCAATCAGCCCCAGCATTTT.

In its sample, this clone was seen once. This chain links TRBV5-1 with TRBJ1-1, with a weak D call TRBD1 (6 bases). Trimming removed 1 base from V and 5 bases from J, with 15 bases in between. The V gene's germline CDR1 is SGHRS and CDR2 YFSETQ. This CDR3 spans 15 amino acids. CDR3 in amino acids: CASSLQARGGTEAFF. Here the CDR3 DNA reads TGCGCCAGCAGCTTGCAGGCCAGGGGAGGGACTGAAGCTTTCTTT.